Below are 5 T cell receptor beta chains sequenced from a single sample in a study of shared clonotypes between healthy human individuals. Libraries were prepared by immunoSEQ multiplex PCR; TCRdb keeps only in-frame clonotypes and omits some of them. This sample has about 500,000 clones, with 75% to 80% found just once. Material: PBMCs. These receptors came from a woman aged 40-49 years in good health. Some clones in this sample may be carry-over from other donors' samples.

This chain joins TRBV18 and TRBJ2-7, with D perhaps matching TRBD2 (6 bases). The V gene lost 2 bases and the J gene lost 0 bases, with 8 bases spanning the gap. CDR1 and CDR2 from the germline V gene are KGHSH and LQKENI. This CDR3 is 14 amino acids long. Written as DNA, the CDR3 is TGTGCCAGCTCACCAGGAGGGGTCTCCTACGAGCAGTACTTC. Residues: CASSPGGVSYEQYF.

The rearrangement links TRBV5-8 to TRBJ1-2; TRBD1 is a possible D gene (5 bases). Germline-derived CDR1 and CDR2 are SGHTS and YDEGEE. This CDR3 has 13 residues. V lost 1 base to trimming and J lost 4 bases, with 8 bases between them. The CDR3 is CASSLQGSYGYTF. CDR3 coding DNA: TGTGCCAGCAGCTTGCAGGGTTCCTATGGCTACACCTTC.

This clone was observed once. A clone one base away is much larger, so this may be a read error. Other DNA sequences in this sample translate to the same CDR3. The V call is TRBV10-1, the J call TRBJ1-1; weak D call: TRBD1 (6 bases). The germline V gene encodes CDR1 WNHNN and CDR2 SYGVQD (reference sequence). V shed 2 bases and J shed 7 bases, with 14 bases lying between them. The CDR3 loop spans 14 amino acids. DNA for the CDR3: TGCGCCAGCAGTGAGCCAAAAGACAGGCTTGAAGCTTTCTTT. It encodes CASSEPKDRLEAFF.

This clone was recorded a few times. The chain is built from TRBV13 and TRBJ2-7; the match to TRBD2 covers 11 bases. The J segment lost 1 base and the V segment lost 4 bases, leaving 0 bases of the junction unmatched. CDR1 is PRHDT and CDR2 is FYEKMQ in the germline V gene (reference sequence). The CDR3 consists of 14 residues. CDR3 region: CASSWTSGSYEQYF. CDR3 in DNA: TGTGCCAGCAGCTGGACTAGCGGGTCCTACGAGCAGTACTTC.

The gene calls are TRBV6-5 and TRBJ2-1; D gene uncertain. Germline V gives CDR1 MNHEY, CDR2 SVGAGI. This CDR3 contains 12 residues. The germline V and J ends were trimmed by 7 bases and 5 bases, with 9 bases remaining between them. The CDR3 loop is CASKSHHNEQFF. DNA of the CDR3: TGTGCCAGCAAGAGCCACCACAATGAGCAGTTCTTC.